Listed below are T cell receptor beta chains from one sample, sequenced in a study of T cells of healthy individuals. From the 5' RACE reads, TCRdb called clonotypes with MiXCR, one entry per CDR3 protein. Of about 57,000 distinct CDR3 sequences listed, around 16% are singletons. These receptors all stem from a human donor in good health. The CDR3 runs from the conserved cysteine through the conserved F or W. Size values are once, few and many counts, or a class for expanded clones, and some rows have none.

>-|TRBJ1-5|TRBV20-1
CSASTGTLYSNQPQHF
>many|TRBJ2-2|TRBV30
CAWRAGGEAGELFF
>few|TRBJ2-7|TRBV20-1
CSALTSGSSYEQYF
>-|TRBJ2-3|TRBV4-1
CASTRLAGGDDTQYF
>-|TRBJ2-7|TRBV28
CASSLTGGATYEQYF
>medium-sized|TRBJ2-1|TRBV7-9
CASSLGRNEQFF
>many|TRBJ1-1|TRBV5-1
CASSSNATTGNTEAFF
>many|TRBJ1-1|TRBV6-5
CASSYGSPGLEAFF
>-|TRBJ2-4|TRBV6-2/TRBV6-3
CASTARTDGPKAKNIQYF
>many|TRBJ2-3|TRBV3-1
CASSLRTGALTDTQYF
>many|TRBJ2-3|TRBV7-8
CASSFFATSGLDTQYF
>many|TRBJ1-2|TRBV6-5
CASSSDIGLGYTF
>many|TRBJ1-1|TRBV12-3/TRBV12-4
CASSWAANTEAFF
>few|TRBJ2-7|TRBV7-2
CASSPPGQANEQYF
>many|TRBJ2-7|TRBV6-2/TRBV6-3
CASSPYSGKDTYEQYF
>many|TRBJ1-1|TRBV18
CASSPIGRGSRAEAFF
>few|TRBJ2-1|TRBV4-1
CASSQDLSSYNEQFF
>many|TRBJ2-7|TRBV6-5
CASSSQGYEQYF